This T cell receptor beta chain was captured in a study of cytomegalovirus exposure and HLA in healthy donors. Primers for the PCR totalled 60 Vbeta and 13 Jbeta. TCRdb keeps only in-frame clones here, not all; method: immunoSEQ multiplex PCR. The sample lists 70,000 or so clones; roughly 88% were seen once. Study-level points and caveats: Serostatus for CMV was the only available immune exposure information. Analyzed later, most CMV-associated TCR beta chains appeared HLA-restricted. A missense variant in DCLRE1C was later tied to TCR beta V- and J-gene trimming.

The V and J ends lost 4 bases and 1 base respectively, with 8 bases between them. This CDR3 contains 13 residues. Germline CDR1 and CDR2: MDHEN and SYDVKM. For this clone: As yet, its antigen is unknown.

Sequences were obtained from PBMCs. The clonotype was recovered from a woman in her twenties or thirties in good health and CMV-seronegative. The V gene is TRBV28, the J gene TRBJ2-7, with D hard to call. This CDR3 is CASSYGISYEQYF. Here the CDR3 DNA reads TGTGCCAGCAGTTATGGCATTTCCTACGAGCAGTACTTC.